This T cell receptor (beta chain) derives from a study of blood T cell repertoires in COVID-19. In the study overall: The samples span acute and convalescent COVID-19 from the United States, Italy and Spain. PBMCs, B-cell-depleted T cells, or T cells provided the cDNA or gDNA that made up the material.

The CDR3 spans 14 residues. Per the germline V gene, CDR1 is SEHNR and CDR2 is FQNEAQ (reference sequence). Trimming cost V 4 bases and J 7 bases, with 16 bases left between them. In the authors' workflow: Reference gene primer amplification in the assay estimated nucleated cell counts. Sequencing was performed with immunoSEQ multiplex PCR; in TCRdb, only in-frame clones are kept and a portion is missing. Clone size and V and J calls were adopted from that table, with D and trimming inferred from the DNA. The sample contains approximately 150,000 clones, roughly 80% of which appear only once. The genes are TRBV7-9 and TRBJ2-5, with D maybe TRBD1 (5 bases). This TCR came from a man between 70 and 80 years old with active or convalescent COVID-19. The sample comprised peripheral blood. CDR3 sequence (DNA): TGTGCCAGCAGCTCCAGGGCGGAAATTGGGACCCAGTACTTC. It codes for CASSSRAEIGTQYF. Complete variable domain (other parts from reference TRBV7-9 and TRBJ2-5): DTGVSQNPRHKITKRGQNVTFRCDPISEHNRLYWYRQTLGQGPEFLTYFQNEAQLEKSRLLSDRFSAERPKGSFSTLEIQRTEQGDSAMYLCASSSRAEIGTQYFGPGTRLLVL.